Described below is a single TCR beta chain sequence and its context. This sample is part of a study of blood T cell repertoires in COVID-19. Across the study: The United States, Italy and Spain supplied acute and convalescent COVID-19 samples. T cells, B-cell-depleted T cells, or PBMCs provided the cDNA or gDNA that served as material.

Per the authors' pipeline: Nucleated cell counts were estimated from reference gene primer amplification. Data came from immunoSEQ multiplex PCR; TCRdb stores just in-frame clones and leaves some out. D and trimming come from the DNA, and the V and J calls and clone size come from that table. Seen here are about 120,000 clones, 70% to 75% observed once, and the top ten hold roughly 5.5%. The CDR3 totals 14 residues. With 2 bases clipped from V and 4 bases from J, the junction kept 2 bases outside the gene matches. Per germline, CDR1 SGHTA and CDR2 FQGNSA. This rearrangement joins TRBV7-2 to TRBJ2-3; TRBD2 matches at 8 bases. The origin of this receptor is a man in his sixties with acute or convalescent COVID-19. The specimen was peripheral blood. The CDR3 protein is CASSLQAGADTQYF. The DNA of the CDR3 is TGTGCCAGCAGCTTACAAGCGGGGGCAGATACGCAGTATTTT.